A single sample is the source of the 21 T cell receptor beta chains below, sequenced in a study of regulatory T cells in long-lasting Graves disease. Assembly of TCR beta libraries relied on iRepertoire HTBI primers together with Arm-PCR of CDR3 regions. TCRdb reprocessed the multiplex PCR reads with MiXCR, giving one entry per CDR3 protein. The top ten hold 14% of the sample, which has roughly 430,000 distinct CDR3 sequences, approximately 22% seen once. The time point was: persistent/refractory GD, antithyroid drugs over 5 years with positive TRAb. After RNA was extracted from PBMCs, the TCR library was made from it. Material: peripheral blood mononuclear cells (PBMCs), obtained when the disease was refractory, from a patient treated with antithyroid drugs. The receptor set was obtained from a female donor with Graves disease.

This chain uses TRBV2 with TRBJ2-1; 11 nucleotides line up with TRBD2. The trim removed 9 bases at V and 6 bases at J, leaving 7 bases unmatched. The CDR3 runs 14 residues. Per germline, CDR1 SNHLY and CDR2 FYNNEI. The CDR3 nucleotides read TGTGCCAGTGGGGCTAGCGGGGGGTCCAATGAGCAGTTCTTC. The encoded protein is CASGASGGSNEQFF.

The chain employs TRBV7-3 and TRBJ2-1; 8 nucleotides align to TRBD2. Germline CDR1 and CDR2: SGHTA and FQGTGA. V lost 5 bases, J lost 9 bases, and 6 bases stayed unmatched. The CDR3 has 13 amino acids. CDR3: CASSPAGEAEQFF. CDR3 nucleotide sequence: TGTGCCAGCAGCCCAGCGGGAGAGGCTGAGCAGTTCTTC.

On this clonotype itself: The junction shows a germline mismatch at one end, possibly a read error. CDR3 DNA: TGTGCCAGCAGCCTGGACACCGGGGAGCTGCTTTTT. It specifies CASSLDTGELLF. This sequence joins TRBV7-8 and TRBJ2-2; D assignment may be TRBD1 or TRBD2 (5 bases each). Germline CDR1 is SGHVS and CDR2 is FQNEAQ. CDR3 length: 12 amino acids.

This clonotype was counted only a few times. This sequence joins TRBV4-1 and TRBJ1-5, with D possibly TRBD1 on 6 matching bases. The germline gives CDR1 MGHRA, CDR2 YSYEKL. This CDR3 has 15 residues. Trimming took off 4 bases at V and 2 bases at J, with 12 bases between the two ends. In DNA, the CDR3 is TGCGCCAGCAGCCGGGAGGGGGGCGGCAATCAGCCCCAGCATTTT. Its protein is CASSREGGGNQPQHF.

For the CDR3, the DNA is TGCAGTGCTAGAGATTTTCTAGGAGCAGATACGCAGTATTTT. It specifies CSARDFLGADTQYF. The rearrangement uses TRBV20-1 and TRBJ2-3; D gene unclear. V gave up 0 bases and J gave up 4 bases, with 11 bases separating them. This CDR3 contains 14 residues. Germline V CDR1 and CDR2: DFQATT, SNEGSKA (reference sequence).

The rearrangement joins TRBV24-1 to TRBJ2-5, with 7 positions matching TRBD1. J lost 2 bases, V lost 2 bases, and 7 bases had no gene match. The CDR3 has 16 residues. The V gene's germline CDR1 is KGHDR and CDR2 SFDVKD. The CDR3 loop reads CATSDWGTEVQETQYF. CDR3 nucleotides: TGTGCCACCAGTGATTGGGGGACAGAAGTACAAGAGACCCAGTACTTC.

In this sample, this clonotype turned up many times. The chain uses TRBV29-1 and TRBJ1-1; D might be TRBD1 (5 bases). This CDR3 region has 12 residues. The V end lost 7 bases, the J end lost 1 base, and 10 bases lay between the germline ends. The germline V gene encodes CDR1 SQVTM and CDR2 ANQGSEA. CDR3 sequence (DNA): TGCAGCGCCATGGACAAGAACACTGAAGCTTTCTTT. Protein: CSAMDKNTEAFF.

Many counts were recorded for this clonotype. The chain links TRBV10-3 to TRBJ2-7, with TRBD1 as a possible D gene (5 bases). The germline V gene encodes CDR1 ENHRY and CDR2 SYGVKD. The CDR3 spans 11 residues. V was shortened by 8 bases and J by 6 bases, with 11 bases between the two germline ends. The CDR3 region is CAISEQVEQYF. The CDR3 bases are TGTGCCATCTCAGAACAGGTCGAGCAGTACTTC.

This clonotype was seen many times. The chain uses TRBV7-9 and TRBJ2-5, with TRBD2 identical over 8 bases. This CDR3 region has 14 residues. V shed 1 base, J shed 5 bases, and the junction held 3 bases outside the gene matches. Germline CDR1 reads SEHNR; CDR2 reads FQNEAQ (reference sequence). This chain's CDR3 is CASSLERERETQYF. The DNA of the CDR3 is TGTGCCAGCAGCTTAGAGCGGGAGAGGGAGACCCAGTACTTC.

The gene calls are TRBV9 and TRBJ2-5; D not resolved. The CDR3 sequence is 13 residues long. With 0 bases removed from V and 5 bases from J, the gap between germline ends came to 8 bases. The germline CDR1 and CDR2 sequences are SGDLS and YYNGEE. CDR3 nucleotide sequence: TGTGCCAGCAGCGTAGATTTTTCTGAGACCCAGTACTTC. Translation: CASSVDFSETQYF.

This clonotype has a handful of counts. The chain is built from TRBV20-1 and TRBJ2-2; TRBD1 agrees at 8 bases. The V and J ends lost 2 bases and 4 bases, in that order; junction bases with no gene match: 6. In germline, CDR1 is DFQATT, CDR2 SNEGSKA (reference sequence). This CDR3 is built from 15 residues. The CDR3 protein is CSARHRTGFTGELFF. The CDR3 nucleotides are TGCAGTGCTAGACACCGGACAGGGTTCACCGGGGAGCTGTTTTTT.

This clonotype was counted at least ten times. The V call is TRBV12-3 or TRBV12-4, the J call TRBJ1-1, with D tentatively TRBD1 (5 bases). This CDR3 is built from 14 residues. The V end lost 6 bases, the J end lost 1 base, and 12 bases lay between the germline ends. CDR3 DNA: TGTGCCAGCAGAAGGGGACGGACGAACACTGAAGCTTTCTTT. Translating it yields CASRRGRTNTEAFF.

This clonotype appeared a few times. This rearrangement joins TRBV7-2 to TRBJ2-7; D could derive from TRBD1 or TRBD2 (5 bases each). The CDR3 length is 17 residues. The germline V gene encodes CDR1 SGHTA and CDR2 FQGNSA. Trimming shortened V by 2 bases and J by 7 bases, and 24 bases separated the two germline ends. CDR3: CASSLFVRPGTPREQYF. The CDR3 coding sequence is TGTGCCAGCAGCTTATTCGTAAGGCCAGGGACCCCCCGGGAGCAGTACTTC.

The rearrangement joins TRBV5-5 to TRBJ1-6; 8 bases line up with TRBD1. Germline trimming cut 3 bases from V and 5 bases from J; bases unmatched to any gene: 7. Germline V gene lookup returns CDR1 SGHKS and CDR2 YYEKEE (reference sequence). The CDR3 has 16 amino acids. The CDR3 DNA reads TGTGCCAGCAGCTCCAAGGACAGGGCGAATAATTCACCCCTCCACTTT. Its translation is CASSSKDRANNSPLHF.

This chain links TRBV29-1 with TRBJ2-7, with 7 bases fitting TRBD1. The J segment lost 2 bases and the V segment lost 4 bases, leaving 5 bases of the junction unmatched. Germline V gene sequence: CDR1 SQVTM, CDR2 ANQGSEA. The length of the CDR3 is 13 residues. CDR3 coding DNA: TGCAGCGTTGGCCGACAGGGTGCCTACGAGCAGTACTTC. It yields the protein CSVGRQGAYEQYF.

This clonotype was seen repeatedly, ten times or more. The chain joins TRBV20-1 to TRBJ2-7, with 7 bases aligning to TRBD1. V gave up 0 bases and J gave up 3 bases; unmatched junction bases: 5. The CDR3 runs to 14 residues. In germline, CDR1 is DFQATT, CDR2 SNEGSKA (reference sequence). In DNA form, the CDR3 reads TGCAGTGCTAGAGATTTCGGGACAGTCTACGAGCAGTACTTC. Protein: CSARDFGTVYEQYF.

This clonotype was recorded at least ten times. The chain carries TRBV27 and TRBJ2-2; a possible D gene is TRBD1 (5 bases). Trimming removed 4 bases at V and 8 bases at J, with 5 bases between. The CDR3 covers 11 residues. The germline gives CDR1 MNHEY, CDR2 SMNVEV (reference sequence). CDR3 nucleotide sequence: TGTGCCAGCAGTTCAGGGGGGGAGCTGTTTTTT. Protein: CASSSGGELFF.

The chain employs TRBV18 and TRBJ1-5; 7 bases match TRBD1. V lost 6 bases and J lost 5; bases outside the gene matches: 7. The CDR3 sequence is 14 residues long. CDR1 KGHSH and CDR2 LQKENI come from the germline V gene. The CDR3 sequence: CASSRQTGDQPQHF. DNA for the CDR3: TGTGCCAGCTCCAGGCAAACAGGGGATCAGCCCCAGCATTTT.

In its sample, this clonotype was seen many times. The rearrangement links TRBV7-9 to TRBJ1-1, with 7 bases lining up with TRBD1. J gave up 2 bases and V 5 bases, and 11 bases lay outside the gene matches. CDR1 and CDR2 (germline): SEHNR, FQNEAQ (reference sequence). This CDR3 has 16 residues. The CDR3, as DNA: TGTGCCAGCAGCCCACGGACAGGTACTGATAACACTGAAGCTTTCTTT. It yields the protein CASSPRTGTDNTEAFF.

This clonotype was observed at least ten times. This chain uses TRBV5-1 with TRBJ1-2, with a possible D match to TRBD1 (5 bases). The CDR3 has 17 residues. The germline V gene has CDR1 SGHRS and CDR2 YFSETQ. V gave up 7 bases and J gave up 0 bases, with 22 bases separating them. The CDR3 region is CASYTPNTGDTNYGYTF. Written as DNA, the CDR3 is TGCGCCAGCTACACCCCTAACACAGGAGACACTAACTATGGCTACACCTTC. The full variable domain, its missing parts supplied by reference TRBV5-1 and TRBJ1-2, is KAGVTQTPRYLIKTRGQQVTLSCSPISGHRSVSWYQQTPGQGLQFLFEYFSETQRNKGNFPGRFSGRQFSNSRSEMNVSTLELGDSALYLCASYTPNTGDTNYGYTFGSGTRLTVV.

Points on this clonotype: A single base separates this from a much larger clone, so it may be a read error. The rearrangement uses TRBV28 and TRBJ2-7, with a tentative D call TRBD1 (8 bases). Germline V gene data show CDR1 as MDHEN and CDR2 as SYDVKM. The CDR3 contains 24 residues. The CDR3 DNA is TGTGCCAGCAGTACCGCAGATCTTCCGGGACAGGCATTAACACTACTAGCGTTCTCCTGCGAGCAGTACTTC. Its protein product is CASSTADLPGQALTLLAFSCEQYF.